The entry that follows covers one T cell receptor (beta chain) sequence. What it binds is unknown. These data originate in a study of PD-L1 blockade in urothelial cancer. Findings of the study overall: Pretreatment TCR clonality in blood under the median foretold superior survival.

Clones were sequenced by immunoSEQ multiplex PCR, and TCRdb holds only the in-frame ones, with some missing. The sample holds about 50,000 clones; about 86% are singletons and the top ten take over 3%. Indicated time point: pretreatment peripheral blood. Germline-derived CDR1 and CDR2 are SGHNT and YYREEE (reference sequence). V lost 4 bases to trimming and J lost 2 bases; unmatched junction nucleotides: 6. CDR3 size: 15 residues. The origin of this receptor is a man in his sixties or seventies with urothelial cancer. The rearrangement joins TRBV5-4 to TRBJ1-3; TRBD1 matches 7 bases. The material was PBMCs, obtained around atezolizumab (anti-PD-L1) treatment. CDR3 loop: CASSGTVDTGNTIYF. The CDR3, as DNA: TGTGCCAGCAGCGGGACAGTGGATACTGGAAACACCATATATTTT. Combining the CDR3 with reference TRBV5-4 and TRBJ1-3 gives the whole variable domain ETGVTQSPTHLIKTRGQQVTLRCSSQSGHNTVSWYQQALGQGPQFIFQYYREEENGRGNFPPRFSGLQFPNYSSELNVNALELDDSALYLCASSGTVDTGNTIYFGEGSWLTVV.